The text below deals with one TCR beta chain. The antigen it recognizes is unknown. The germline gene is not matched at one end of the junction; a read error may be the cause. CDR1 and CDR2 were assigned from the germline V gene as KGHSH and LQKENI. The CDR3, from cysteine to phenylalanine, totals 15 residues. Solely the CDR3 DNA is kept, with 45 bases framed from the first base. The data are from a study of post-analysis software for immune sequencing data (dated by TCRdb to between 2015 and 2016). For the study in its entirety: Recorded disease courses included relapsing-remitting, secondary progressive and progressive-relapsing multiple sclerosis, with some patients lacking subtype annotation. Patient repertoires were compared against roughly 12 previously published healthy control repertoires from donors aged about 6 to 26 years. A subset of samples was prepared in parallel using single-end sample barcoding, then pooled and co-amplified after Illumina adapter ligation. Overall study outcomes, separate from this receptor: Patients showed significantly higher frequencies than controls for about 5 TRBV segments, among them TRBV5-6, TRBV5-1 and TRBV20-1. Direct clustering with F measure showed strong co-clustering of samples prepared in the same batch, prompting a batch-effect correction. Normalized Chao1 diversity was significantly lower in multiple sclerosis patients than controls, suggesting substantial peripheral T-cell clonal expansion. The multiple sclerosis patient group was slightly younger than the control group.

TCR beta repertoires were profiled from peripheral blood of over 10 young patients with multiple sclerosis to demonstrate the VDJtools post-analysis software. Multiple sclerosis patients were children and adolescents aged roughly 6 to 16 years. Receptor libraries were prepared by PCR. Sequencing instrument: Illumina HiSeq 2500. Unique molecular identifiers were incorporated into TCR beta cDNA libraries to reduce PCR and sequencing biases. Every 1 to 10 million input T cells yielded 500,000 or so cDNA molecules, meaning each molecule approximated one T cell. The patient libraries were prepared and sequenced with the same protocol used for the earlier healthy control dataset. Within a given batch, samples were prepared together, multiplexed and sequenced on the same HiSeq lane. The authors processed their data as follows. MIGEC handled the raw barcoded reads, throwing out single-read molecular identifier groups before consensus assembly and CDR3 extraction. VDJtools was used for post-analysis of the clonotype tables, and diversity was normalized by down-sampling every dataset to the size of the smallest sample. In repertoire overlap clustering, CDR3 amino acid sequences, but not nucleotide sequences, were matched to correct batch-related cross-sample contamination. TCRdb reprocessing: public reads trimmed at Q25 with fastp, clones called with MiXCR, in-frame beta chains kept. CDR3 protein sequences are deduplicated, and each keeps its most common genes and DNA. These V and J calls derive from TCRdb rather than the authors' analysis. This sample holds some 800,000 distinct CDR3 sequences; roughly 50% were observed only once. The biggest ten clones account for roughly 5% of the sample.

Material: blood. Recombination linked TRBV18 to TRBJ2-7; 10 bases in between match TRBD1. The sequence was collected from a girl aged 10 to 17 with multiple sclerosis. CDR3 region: CASSPSGQGLDEQCF. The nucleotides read TGTGCCAGCTCACCATCGGGACAGGGGCTCGACGAGCAGTGCTTC.